This TCR beta chain was found in a study of monozygotic twins with inflammatory bowel disease (dated by TCRdb to about 2019). A note on the overall study: The complete study included about 30 monozygotic twin pairs: 19 IBD-discordant Danish pairs and nine German pairs, of which four were IBD-concordant and five were IBD-discordant. Within discordant pairs, disease-associated traits were sought mainly by comparing IBD patients with their genetically identical healthy co-twins. Each individual had, on average, about 151 000 unique TCRalpha sequences and 181 000 unique TCRbeta sequences available for analysis.

The investigation overall reported the following: The results gave no support for a single strong signal or clonotype linked to IBD. IBD patients had lower TCRbeta repertoire diversity, measured by the inverse Simpson index, than their healthy co-twins. Fewer clonotypes were shared with other individuals by IBD patients than by healthy twins, most markedly in patients showing signs of disease activity. Concordant and discordant twins showed no difference in repertoire similarity, possibly because of limited statistical power. Differing immunosuppressive treatments among patients may have added background noise and inter-individual variability to the repertoires. The analysis was unable to tell different T cell subtypes apart.

The germline V gene specifies MDHEN as CDR1 and SYDVKM as CDR2. Its CDR3 holds 16 amino acids, cysteine through phenylalanine. Only the protein is on record. From each donor, a 2.5 ml peripheral blood sample was collected into PAXgene tubes and kept at -80 degrees C. Without any T cell sorting, total RNA was extracted from whole blood using the PAXgene blood miRNA kit on an automated QIAcube. Peripheral blood from monozygotic twin pairs, either concordant or discordant for inflammatory bowel disease, underwent deep TCRalpha and TCRbeta repertoire profiling that used unique molecular barcoding. Smoking habits were recorded for all twin pairs, and individuals were classified as current, former or never smokers. On this clonotype: Its antigen is currently not known.

To prepare the library, 5' RACE was applied. Preparation of each TCR library used around 3,500 ng of total RNA. For each sample, cDNA synthesis was carried out in eight separate reactions using SMARTScribe reverse transcriptase. During cDNA synthesis, template switching introduced unique molecular identifiers that contained a 6-nucleotide sample barcode. TCRalpha and TCRbeta cDNA was amplified in two nested PCRs of about 16 and 10 cycles, and bead purification was carried out after each PCR. Before amplification, the cDNA was treated with uracil DNA-glycosylase and purified using the QIAquick PCR purification kit. The second PCR added Illumina TruSeq-compatible adapters along with sample-specific barcodes. Library quality and concentration were assessed using TapeStation and Qubit, and roughly 5.5 ng of each library was pooled. Sequencing of pooled libraries was carried out on an Illumina HiSeq2500 single-index Rapid Run using 2 x 100 bp reads and custom sequencing primers. On the study's bioinformatics: MiGEC version 1.2.6 was used for UMI-based consensus assembly, which corrected PCR and sequencing errors. MiXCR version 2.1.1 handled V(D)J alignment, clonotype assembly and CDR3 extraction. To normalise gene usage, clonotype sharing and MAIT/NKT TCR abundance, the analysis used the top 1000, 10 000 and 20 000 clonotypes per sample. Diversity was computed as the inverse Simpson index with the vegan R package after downsampling to 27 000 UMIs. Paired Mann-Whitney U tests were applied to discordant twin pairs, and Benjamini-Hochberg correction was used for multiple testing. TCRdb reprocessed the reads and lists each CDR3 protein sequence as a single entry, with no DNA. These V and J calls are TCRdb output, not the study's own analysis. The sample table gives some 130,000 distinct CDR3 sequences. In total, the top ten clones hold 0.95% to 1.5% of the sample.

Recombination linked TRBV28 to TRBJ2-2; TCRdb returns TRBD1, unconfirmable since there is no DNA. The clonotype was recovered from a human donor with ulcerative colitis or Crohn's disease, or a healthy co-twin of an affected twin (not recorded which). Sequenced input: blood. The CDR3 reads CAIPGGSSSDTGELFF.